This is a list of T cell receptor beta chains from one sample in a study of CD8 T cells in ankylosing spondylitis. A single record per CDR3 protein comes from TCRdb applying MiXCR to the 5' RACE reads. The sample records 340,000 or so distinct CDR3 sequences, 14% to 15% being singletons. The sample was blood, either unsorted or a sorted T cell fraction (not recorded which). The receptors come from a male donor with ankylosing spondylitis or in good health (not recorded which). Each CDR3 is given with its conserved first and last residue. The order of the fields is clone size, V gene, CDR3 length, D gene, J gene, CDR3 DNA, CDR3 protein. The D gene is left open where the match is weak. The size field is filled for only some rows; it gives once, few, many or a size class.

clone_size: -; v_call: TRBV4-1; cdr3_length: 15; d_call: -; j_call: TRBJ2-1; cdr3_nt: TGCGCCAGCAGCCAACGGCCCCTAGCGCCCAATGAGCAGTTCTTC; cdr3_aa: CASSQRPLAPNEQFF
clone_size: -; v_call: TRBV15; cdr3_length: 13; d_call: -; j_call: TRBJ2-2; cdr3_nt: TGTGCCACCAGCATAGGGGGAACCGGGGAGCTGTTTTTT; cdr3_aa: CATSIGGTGELFF
clone_size: many; v_call: TRBV6-2/TRBV6-3; cdr3_length: 13; d_call: -; j_call: TRBJ1-2; cdr3_nt: TGTGCCCGTGACGGGGAGGTATACTATGGCTACACCTTC; cdr3_aa: CARDGEVYYGYTF
clone_size: few; v_call: TRBV5-1; cdr3_length: 14; d_call: -; j_call: TRBJ1-3; cdr3_nt: TGCGCCAGCAGCTTCACGGATTCTGGAAACACCATATATTTT; cdr3_aa: CASSFTDSGNTIYF
clone_size: few; v_call: TRBV5-1; cdr3_length: 14; d_call: -; j_call: TRBJ1-2; cdr3_nt: TGCGCCAGCAGAACCATCACCGGAACCTATGGCTACACCTTC; cdr3_aa: CASRTITGTYGYTF
clone_size: -; v_call: TRBV12-3/TRBV12-4; cdr3_length: 12; d_call: -; j_call: TRBJ2-7; cdr3_nt: TGTGCCAGCAGTTTTAGGGTACGGGAGCAGTACTTC; cdr3_aa: CASSFRVREQYF
clone_size: -; v_call: TRBV9; cdr3_length: 13; d_call: -; j_call: TRBJ2-5; cdr3_nt: TGTGCCAGCAGCGACGGGCCCCAAGAGACCCAGTACTTC; cdr3_aa: CASSDGPQETQYF
clone_size: -; v_call: TRBV12-5; cdr3_length: 16; d_call: -; j_call: TRBJ2-1; cdr3_nt: TGTGCTAGTGGTTTCATCCAGGGGAGCTCCTACAATGAGCAGTTCTTC; cdr3_aa: CASGFIQGSSYNEQFF
clone_size: few; v_call: TRBV20-1; cdr3_length: 17; d_call: -; j_call: TRBJ1-1; cdr3_nt: TGCAGTGCTAGAGATCAAGTTGGGGGACTCGGGAACACTGAAGCTTTCTTT; cdr3_aa: CSARDQVGGLGNTEAFF
clone_size: few; v_call: TRBV20-1; cdr3_length: 14; d_call: TRBD1; j_call: TRBJ2-1; cdr3_nt: TGCAGTGCTAGAGCCACTACAGGGGACAATGAGCAGTTCTTC; cdr3_aa: CSARATTGDNEQFF
clone_size: few; v_call: TRBV12-3/TRBV12-4; cdr3_length: 13; d_call: TRBD1; j_call: TRBJ2-7; cdr3_nt: TGTGCCAGCAGCCCCACAGGGGGCGACGAGCAGTACTTC; cdr3_aa: CASSPTGGDEQYF
clone_size: many; v_call: TRBV5-1; cdr3_length: 14; d_call: TRBD1; j_call: TRBJ1-1; cdr3_nt: TGCGCCAGCCAGGGGGGGGGCGCGAACACTGAAGCTTTCTTT; cdr3_aa: CASQGGGANTEAFF
clone_size: few; v_call: TRBV20-1; cdr3_length: 15; d_call: TRBD1; j_call: TRBJ2-7; cdr3_nt: TGCAGTGCTAGACCGTGGACAGGTACCACTAGGGAGCAGTACTTC; cdr3_aa: CSARPWTGTTREQYF
clone_size: few; v_call: TRBV14; cdr3_length: 16; d_call: TRBD1; j_call: TRBJ1-3; cdr3_nt: TGTGCCAGCAGCGAAACAGGGGGCTTCTCCGGAAACACCATATATTTT; cdr3_aa: CASSETGGFSGNTIYF
clone_size: -; v_call: TRBV6-5; cdr3_length: 12; d_call: TRBD1; j_call: TRBJ1-2; cdr3_nt: TGTGCCAGCAGTTACCAAGGGGGCCTCTACACCTTC; cdr3_aa: CASSYQGGLYTF
clone_size: few; v_call: TRBV20-1; cdr3_length: 17; d_call: TRBD2; j_call: TRBJ2-1; cdr3_nt: TGCTGTGCTAGAGGGGAGGGCGGGGGTCTCCTCTACAATGAGCAGTTCTTC; cdr3_aa: CCARGEGGGLLYNEQFF
clone_size: -; v_call: TRBV7-9; cdr3_length: 13; d_call: -; j_call: TRBJ2-1; cdr3_nt: TGTGCCAGCAGCTTAATGGCAGAAAATGAGCAGTTCTTC; cdr3_aa: CASSLMAENEQFF